This is a list of T cell receptor beta chains from one sample in a study of T cell responses to AZD1222 COVID-19 vaccine. Generated by immunoSEQ multiplex PCR, the TCRdb table keeps only in-frame clones and is missing some. The table includes under 150,000 clones, roughly four fifths detected once. The source material was peripheral blood, sampled on day 0 of MenACWY control vaccination. Receptors were obtained from an adult in good health. CDR3s include the opening cysteine and the closing phenylalanine or tryptophan. A D gene is named only where the DNA matches it firmly. Some rows mark clone size as missing; the rest say once, few, many or name a class of expanded clone.

abundance: -
d_gene: TRBD1
j_gene: TRBJ2-3
v_gene: TRBV5-8
len: 14
CDR3nt: TGTGCCAGCAGCCCGGGACAGGGGGCAGATACGCAGTATTTT
CDR3aa: CASSPGQGADTQYF

abundance: -
d_gene: -
j_gene: TRBJ1-2
v_gene: TRBV5-1
len: 14
CDR3nt: TGCGCCAGCAGCTTGGGGGGAGTAAGGTATGGCTACACCTTC
CDR3aa: CASSLGGVRYGYTF

abundance: -
d_gene: -
j_gene: TRBJ2-1
v_gene: TRBV14
len: 12
CDR3nt: TGTGCCAGCAGCCGCGTATACAATGAGCAGTTCTTC
CDR3aa: CASSRVYNEQFF

abundance: -
d_gene: TRBD2
j_gene: TRBJ2-7
v_gene: TRBV2
len: 13
CDR3nt: TGTGCCGGCAGCCGGGGGGACTCCTACGAGCAGTACTTC
CDR3aa: CAGSRGDSYEQYF

abundance: -
d_gene: -
j_gene: TRBJ1-2
v_gene: TRBV6-1
len: 13
CDR3nt: TGTGCCAGCAACGGGACACCTAACTATGGCTACACCTTC
CDR3aa: CASNGTPNYGYTF

abundance: -
d_gene: -
j_gene: TRBJ2-2
v_gene: TRBV29-1
len: 14
CDR3nt: TGCAGCGTTGTGATGGGGTGGAACACCGGGGAGCTGTTTTTT
CDR3aa: CSVVMGWNTGELFF

abundance: few
d_gene: TRBD2
j_gene: TRBJ2-1
v_gene: TRBV4-1
len: 15
CDR3nt: TGCGCCAGCAGCCAAGTGGGACTATCTTACAATGAGCAGTTCTTC
CDR3aa: CASSQVGLSYNEQFF

abundance: many
d_gene: -
j_gene: TRBJ1-1
v_gene: TRBV12-3/TRBV12-4
len: 12
CDR3nt: TGTGCCAGCAGTAGATTCCCAGGTGAAGCTTTCTTT
CDR3aa: CASSRFPGEAFF

abundance: -
d_gene: -
j_gene: TRBJ2-1
v_gene: TRBV5-1
len: 12
CDR3nt: TGCGCCAGCAGCTCGGGACGGAATGAGCAGTTCTTC
CDR3aa: CASSSGRNEQFF

abundance: -
d_gene: -
j_gene: TRBJ2-1
v_gene: TRBV2
len: 15
CDR3nt: TGTGCCAGCAATCTACAGGGTCTTTCCTACAATGAGCAGTTCTTC
CDR3aa: CASNLQGLSYNEQFF

abundance: -
d_gene: -
j_gene: TRBJ1-6
v_gene: TRBV14
len: 14
CDR3nt: TGTGCCAGCAGCCACGGGGGGTTTAATTCACCCCTCCACTTT
CDR3aa: CASSHGGFNSPLHF

abundance: -
d_gene: -
j_gene: TRBJ2-5
v_gene: TRBV5-1
len: 14
CDR3nt: TGCGCCAGCAGCTCAGGGTCAGGGAGGGAGACCCAGTACTTC
CDR3aa: CASSSGSGRETQYF

abundance: -
d_gene: -
j_gene: TRBJ1-5
v_gene: TRBV30
len: 15
CDR3nt: TGTGCCTGGAGTAGATCGGGCAGCTTCAATCAGCCCCAGCATTTT
CDR3aa: CAWSRSGSFNQPQHF

abundance: -
d_gene: TRBD1
j_gene: TRBJ1-5
v_gene: TRBV9
len: 13
CDR3nt: TGTGCCAGCAGCACAGACAGGGAAGGGCCCCAGCATTTT
CDR3aa: CASSTDREGPQHF

abundance: -
d_gene: -
j_gene: TRBJ1-5
v_gene: TRBV19
len: 13
CDR3nt: TGTGCCAGTAGTATCTCAGGGAAACAGCCCCAGCATTTT
CDR3aa: CASSISGKQPQHF

abundance: once
d_gene: -
j_gene: TRBJ1-4
v_gene: TRBV29-1
len: 13
CDR3nt: TGCAGCGTTGAAGGCCAGTCAAGTGAAAAACTGTTTTTT
CDR3aa: CSVEGQSSEKLFF

abundance: -
d_gene: -
j_gene: TRBJ1-5
v_gene: TRBV6-5
len: 13
CDR3nt: TGTGCCAGCAGTTACCAGCAGAATCAGCCCCAGCATTTT
CDR3aa: CASSYQQNQPQHF

abundance: -
d_gene: -
j_gene: TRBJ2-2
v_gene: TRBV12-3/TRBV12-4
len: 13
CDR3nt: TGTGCCAGCACGTGGGCGAACACCGGGGAGCTGTTTTTT
CDR3aa: CASTWANTGELFF

abundance: -
d_gene: -
j_gene: TRBJ2-5
v_gene: TRBV24-1
len: 18
CDR3nt: TGTGCCACCAGTGATCCGAGCGGGTCCTGGGGGCTGGGGGAGACCCAGTACTTC
CDR3aa: CATSDPSGSWGLGETQYF

abundance: -
d_gene: -
j_gene: TRBJ1-2
v_gene: TRBV5-5
len: 12
CDR3nt: TGTGCCAGCAGCTTGGGGGGCGATGGCTACACCTTC
CDR3aa: CASSLGGDGYTF

abundance: few
d_gene: -
j_gene: TRBJ2-2
v_gene: TRBV20-1
len: 13
CDR3nt: TGCAGTGCTAGTAGTCGAGTCACCGGGGAGCTGTTTTTT
CDR3aa: CSASSRVTGELFF

abundance: -
d_gene: TRBD1
j_gene: TRBJ1-2
v_gene: TRBV6-6
len: 12
CDR3nt: TGTGCCAGCTCACGGGACAGCGATCCCCCACGCTTC
CDR3aa: CASSRDSDPPRF

abundance: -
d_gene: TRBD2
j_gene: TRBJ2-5
v_gene: TRBV7-7
len: 16
CDR3nt: TGTGCCAGCAGCTTGACTAGCGGCCACGGGGGAGAGACCCAGTACTTC
CDR3aa: CASSLTSGHGGETQYF

abundance: -
d_gene: -
j_gene: TRBJ2-6
v_gene: TRBV4-2
len: 16
CDR3nt: TGTGCCAGCAGCCAAGATGGAGGGGCTGGGGCCAACGTCCTGACTTTC
CDR3aa: CASSQDGGAGANVLTF

abundance: -
d_gene: TRBD2
j_gene: TRBJ2-3
v_gene: TRBV5-8
len: 17
CDR3nt: TGTGCCAGCAGCCCGGGACTAGCGGGGTCTAGCACAGATACGCAGTATTTT
CDR3aa: CASSPGLAGSSTDTQYF

abundance: once
d_gene: -
j_gene: TRBJ2-2
v_gene: TRBV18
len: 12
CDR3nt: TGTGCCAGCTCACCAGCACCCGGGGAGCTGTTTTTT
CDR3aa: CASSPAPGELFF

abundance: -
d_gene: -
j_gene: TRBJ1-1
v_gene: TRBV5-4
len: 13
CDR3nt: TGTGCCAGCAGCTTAAGCCGGAACACTGAAGCTTTCTTT
CDR3aa: CASSLSRNTEAFF

abundance: -
d_gene: -
j_gene: TRBJ2-1
v_gene: TRBV9
len: 14
CDR3nt: TGTGCCAGCAGCTTAGAAGGGGGTATGTATGAGCAGTTCTTC
CDR3aa: CASSLEGGMYEQFF

abundance: few
d_gene: -
j_gene: TRBJ1-2
v_gene: TRBV6-1
len: 14
CDR3nt: TGTGCCAGCAGTGAGTGGGGCCAGAGCTATGGCTACACCTTC
CDR3aa: CASSEWGQSYGYTF

abundance: -
d_gene: -
j_gene: TRBJ2-5
v_gene: TRBV11-3
len: 13
CDR3nt: TGTGCCAGCAGCTTAAGTCGTGAAGGGACCCAGTACTTC
CDR3aa: CASSLSREGTQYF

abundance: -
d_gene: -
j_gene: TRBJ1-1
v_gene: TRBV7-3
len: 15
CDR3nt: TGTGCCAGCAGCTTAACGGGGGTTACGAACACTGAAGCTTTCTTT
CDR3aa: CASSLTGVTNTEAFF

abundance: -
d_gene: -
j_gene: TRBJ1-1
v_gene: TRBV29-1
len: 13
CDR3nt: TGCAGCTTTAGACGGGGAGAGAACACTGAAGCTTTCTTT
CDR3aa: CSFRRGENTEAFF

abundance: -
d_gene: -
j_gene: TRBJ2-2
v_gene: TRBV28
len: 14
CDR3nt: TGTGCCAGCCAAACGGGCCCAGCCTCAGGGGAGCTGTTTTTT
CDR3aa: CASQTGPASGELFF

abundance: -
d_gene: -
j_gene: TRBJ1-1
v_gene: TRBV5-1
len: 16
CDR3nt: TGCGCCAGCAGCTTGGTGAATGCAGGTTCCGGTTCCCGAGCTTTCTTT
CDR3aa: CASSLVNAGSGSRAFF

abundance: few
d_gene: -
j_gene: TRBJ2-2
v_gene: TRBV4-2
len: 15
CDR3nt: TGTGCCAGCAGCCAAGGCGTGATGAACACCGGGGAGCTGTTTTTT
CDR3aa: CASSQGVMNTGELFF

abundance: -
d_gene: TRBD1
j_gene: TRBJ2-1
v_gene: TRBV20-1
len: 18
CDR3nt: TGCAGTGCTAGTGCATCACTACCGGGACAGGCCTCCTACAATGAGCAGTTCTTC
CDR3aa: CSASASLPGQASYNEQFF

abundance: -
d_gene: -
j_gene: TRBJ2-3
v_gene: TRBV6-5
len: 16
CDR3nt: TGTGCCAGCAGTTATCGCCCTGGAACTAGCACAGATACGCAGTATTTT
CDR3aa: CASSYRPGTSTDTQYF

abundance: -
d_gene: TRBD1
j_gene: TRBJ1-2
v_gene: TRBV25-1
len: 14
CDR3nt: TGTGCCAGCAGTGACTTCGGGACAGTGGAGGGCTACACCTTC
CDR3aa: CASSDFGTVEGYTF

abundance: once
d_gene: -
j_gene: TRBJ1-3
v_gene: TRBV5-5
len: 16
CDR3nt: TGTGCCAGCAGCTTGGGAGTCCTACGCTCTGGAAACACCATATATTTT
CDR3aa: CASSLGVLRSGNTIYF

abundance: -
d_gene: -
j_gene: TRBJ1-3
v_gene: TRBV5-1
len: 16
CDR3nt: TGCGCCAGCAGCCTGTCGACAGTCCCCCCTGGAAACACCATATATTTT
CDR3aa: CASSLSTVPPGNTIYF

abundance: -
d_gene: TRBD1
j_gene: TRBJ1-2
v_gene: TRBV2
len: 15
CDR3nt: TGTGCCAGCAGTGACCGACAGGGGGTAAACTATGGCTACACCTTC
CDR3aa: CASSDRQGVNYGYTF

abundance: -
d_gene: -
j_gene: TRBJ2-3
v_gene: TRBV18
len: 14
CDR3nt: TGTGCCAGCTCAAGGTCTCGAACCACAGATACGCAGTATTTT
CDR3aa: CASSRSRTTDTQYF

abundance: -
d_gene: TRBD1
j_gene: TRBJ1-2
v_gene: TRBV5-1
len: 12
CDR3nt: TGCGCCAGCAGCTTGGCCGGGACAGGGAACACCTTC
CDR3aa: CASSLAGTGNTF

abundance: -
d_gene: -
j_gene: TRBJ1-4
v_gene: TRBV29-1
len: 11
CDR3nt: TGCAGCGGGATGACAAATGAAAAACTGTTTTTT
CDR3aa: CSGMTNEKLFF